These T cell receptor beta chains were read from a single sample in a study of CD8+ T cells in alopecia areata. Profiling relied on immunoSEQ multiplex PCR, and the TCRdb table lists in-frame clones only, not all of them. The data show 110,000 to 150,000 clones, around 60% seen once. The source material was CD4+ T cells sorted from blood, sampled at week 0. The receptors come from a human donor with alopecia areata. CDR3s include the opening cysteine and the closing phenylalanine or tryptophan. Each record gives: J gene, clone size, V gene, CDR3 protein. Size is stated for part of the rows, as once, few or many counts, or as a class when the clone is expanded.

TRBJ2-5 | NA | TRBV4-3 | CASSPSWASHRAGETQYF
TRBJ1-6 | few | TRBV28 | CASRLSYNSPLHF
TRBJ2-3 | NA | TRBV30 | CAWSVMVRGGLLGTDTQYF
TRBJ2-3 | NA | TRBV5-6 | CASSLVPDTQYF
TRBJ1-2 | NA | TRBV5-6 | CASSSDPGLTSNYGYTF
TRBJ1-2 | few | TRBV5-6 | CASSSTRTGRLGGYTF
TRBJ2-7 | few | TRBV14 | CASSQDGWGGDEQYF
TRBJ2-7 | few | TRBV27 | CASSQRDSLKDEQYF
TRBJ1-1 | NA | TRBV2 | CASSVDKNTEAFF
TRBJ1-4 | NA | TRBV5-6 | CASSHNRGEKLFF
TRBJ1-5 | NA | TRBV4-1 | CASSQGRQGALNQPQHF
TRBJ2-5 | NA | TRBV7-2 | CASSPQGEETQYF
TRBJ2-1 | few | TRBV7-9 | CASSGLAGAPIF
TRBJ2-1 | NA | TRBV11-1 | CASSFGGTRVNEQFF
TRBJ2-2 | NA | TRBV30 | CAWSRGTSGAGELFF
TRBJ2-3 | few | TRBV30 | CACLRGSGVGDTQYF
TRBJ2-5 | NA | TRBV14 | CASSQDRQVETQYF
TRBJ2-6 | NA | TRBV4-2 | CASSQAYSGGANVLTF
TRBJ2-7 | NA | TRBV27 | CASSLRTARGYEQYF
TRBJ2-3 | NA | TRBV5-1 | CASRSTRQGPTDTQYF
TRBJ2-5 | NA | TRBV7-2 | CASSLVWGQETQYF
TRBJ1-2 | NA | TRBV30 | CAWSLELGYTF
TRBJ1-2 | NA | TRBV5-7 | CASSCDGYTF
TRBJ2-4 | NA | TRBV5-4 | CASSSLGWENIQYF
TRBJ1-5 | few | TRBV30 | CAWSPLETQPQHF
TRBJ1-5 | NA | TRBV2 | CASSRQGGNQPQHF
TRBJ2-3 | NA | TRBV7-8 | CASSLLTSGGPDTQYF
TRBJ1-1 | NA | TRBV6-5 | CASTNPQGRTEAFF
TRBJ2-1 | NA | TRBV29-1 | CSVEPGLAISNEQFF
TRBJ2-7 | NA | TRBV5-1 | CASSSSPGQVISYEQYF
TRBJ2-3 | NA | TRBV5-6 | CASSYRGPDTQYF
TRBJ1-5 | NA | TRBV9 | CASSVNGTGRTRHQPQHF
TRBJ2-1 | NA | TRBV6-6 | CASSLGLAGGNEQFF
TRBJ1-1 | NA | TRBV30 | CAWSVRRGWDTEAFF
TRBJ2-5 | few | TRBV7-2 | CASSLYSGVSGETQYF
TRBJ2-5 | few | TRBV4-2 | CASSQDWKAETQYF
TRBJ2-7 | NA | TRBV7-2 | CASSYRQGGEQYF
TRBJ1-2 | few | TRBV4-1 | CASSQELDSGYGYTF
TRBJ2-5 | NA | TRBV5-6 | CASSLGGTLGGETQYF
TRBJ1-5 | few | TRBV2 | CASRFGRGGQPQHF
TRBJ1-5 | NA | TRBV30 | CAWSVRNQPQHF
TRBJ1-1 | NA | TRBV7-8 | CASSFGTKNTEAFF
TRBJ1-5 | NA | TRBV30 | CAWSVTPGIGPQHF
TRBJ1-2 | few | TRBV7-9 | CASSLVTSNYGYTF
TRBJ1-2 | once | TRBV9 | CASSVMQGGYGYTF
TRBJ1-4 | NA | TRBV18 | CASSPDRGHEKLFF
TRBJ2-1 | few | TRBV30 | CAWTSGTSSYNEQFF
TRBJ2-5 | NA | TRBV30 | CAWGRETQYF
TRBJ1-2 | NA | TRBV29-1 | CSVDGDPGIDNYGYTF
TRBJ2-3 | NA | TRBV7-9 | CASSLTSGPTDTQYF
TRBJ1-2 | few | TRBV23-1 | CASTLRDASYGYTF
TRBJ1-2 | NA | TRBV23-1 | CATPPRGRDGYTF
TRBJ2-3 | NA | TRBV29-1 | CSVEGATSGGPDTQYF
TRBJ2-7 | NA | TRBV5-1 | CASSLAGTSGSYEQYF
TRBJ2-2 | NA | TRBV27 | CASSFETGIGELFF
TRBJ2-1 | few | TRBV7-9 | CASSSGRGAYNEQFF
TRBJ2-5 | NA | TRBV9 | CASSVGRGEETQYF
TRBJ2-1 | NA | TRBV11-2 | CASSLVDLRNEQFF
TRBJ1-2 | few | TRBV29-1 | CSVERAGRTNYGYTF